What follows is one TCR beta chain and its context. Germline CDR1 is MGHDK and CDR2 is SYGVNS. The CDR3 has 15 residues. Trimming shortened V by 1 base and J by 2 bases, and 11 bases separated the two germline ends. Some clones are missing from TCRdb's copy, which holds only in-frame ones; the method was immunoSEQ multiplex PCR. The sample has 250,000 to 350,000 clones, around 90% seen once. This record belongs to a study of cytomegalovirus exposure and HLA in healthy donors. This sequence was found in a man younger than 45 in good health and CMV-seronegative. The V and J genes are TRBV25-1 and TRBJ2-5; D is uncertain. Material for sequencing was PBMCs. The CDR3 sequence: CASSEWPPSQETQYF. The CDR3 DNA sequence: TGTGCCAGCAGTGAATGGCCTCCGTCGCAAGAGACCCAGTACTTC.